This TCR beta chain stems from a study of T cells in Graves' hyperthyroidism and ophthalmopathy. About this clonotype itself: Its antigen is undetermined.

The CDR3 regions of TCR beta were amplified from RNA transcripts. HTBI primers drove first-round RT-PCR of the TCR CDR3. In TCRdb, the multiplex PCR reads were re-called with MiXCR into one record per CDR3 protein. This sample has a few hundred thousand distinct CDR3 sequences; about 20% occur once, and the top ten carry around 64%. CDR1 and CDR2 (germline): SGHKS, YYEKEE (reference sequence). The CDR3 extends over 15 amino acids. The germline V and J ends were trimmed by 4 bases and 5 bases, with 18 bases remaining between them. Study outcomes and limitations: Among clonotypes expanded in thyroid above 0.001, most were also found in blood.

The source of this sequence is a man in his thirties or forties with Graves' ophthalmopathy. The sequenced sample was blood. The J gene is TRBJ2-5, the V gene TRBV5-5; no definite D call. The chain's CDR3 is CASSPPGGTRETQYF. The CDR3 nucleotides read TGTGCCAGCAGCCCTCCGGGCGGAACTCGGGAGACCCAGTACTTC.